One sample yielded the 27 T cell receptor beta chains listed below, sequenced in a study of beta chain features in type 1 diabetes. TCRB transcripts that were expressed got sequenced, as all of the isolated RNA had been reverse transcribed. Some clones are missing from TCRdb's copy, which holds only in-frame ones; the method was immunoSEQ multiplex PCR. Here the sample spans about 620,000 clones, roughly a sixth being singletons. The source material was naive CD4+ T cells from blood. Every receptor here comes from a man aged 18-30 years in good health.

The chain is built from TRBV10-3 and TRBJ1-2; D might be TRBD1 (6 bases). V was clipped by 4 bases and J by 3 bases, with 15 bases between them. Germline-derived CDR1 and CDR2 are ENHRY and SYGVKD. The CDR3 totals 15 residues. CDR3 coding DNA: TGTGCCATCAGTGTAAAGGTCGGGGGCCACTATGGCTACACCTTC. Amino acids: CAISVKVGGHYGYTF.

This chain joins TRBV28 and TRBJ2-5; TRBD1 aligns across 7 bases. The J segment lost 4 bases and the V segment lost 6 bases, leaving 8 bases of the junction unmatched. In germline, CDR1 is MDHEN, CDR2 SYDVKM. This CDR3 is built from 14 residues. CDR3 loop: CASSTTGVRETQYF. The CDR3 DNA reads TGTGCCAGCAGCACTACAGGGGTACGAGAGACCCAGTACTTC.

This clone showed up just a few times. CDR3 nucleotide sequence: TGCAGCGTTAGGTATCAACAAGATCAGCCCCAGCATTTT. Translating gives CSVRYQQDQPQHF. The chain couples TRBV29-1 to TRBJ1-5, with D hard to call. V lost 5 bases and J lost 5, with 13 bases in between. CDR3 length: 13 amino acids. Germline lookup yields CDR1 SQVTM and CDR2 ANQGSEA. The full variable domain, with the rest looked up from reference TRBV29-1 and TRBJ1-5, is SAVISQKPSRDICQRGTSLTIQCQVDSQVTMMFWYRQQPGQSLTLIATANQGSEATYESGFVIDKFPISRPNLTFSTLTVSNMSPEDSSIYLCSVRYQQDQPQHFGDGTRLSIL.

This clone was observed a handful of times. The chain joins TRBV29-1 to TRBJ2-5; 9 bases line up with TRBD2. Germline values: CDR1 SQVTM, CDR2 ANQGSEA. The junction had 16 bases not matched to a gene; V was cut back by 4 bases and J by 4 bases. The CDR3 loop spans 17 amino acids. Here the CDR3 DNA reads TGCAGCGTTGCCGGGACGCGGGAGGGCCTGCGGCTAGAGACCCAGTACTTC. It is translated as CSVAGTREGLRLETQYF.

This clone was seen a handful of times. The chain couples TRBV18 to TRBJ2-5; 8 nucleotides line up with TRBD2. This CDR3 is built from 17 residues. The trim removed 1 base at V and 5 bases at J, leaving 12 bases unmatched. Per germline, CDR1 KGHSH and CDR2 LQKENI. The CDR3 sequence: CASSPLPGGTGLETQYF. CDR3 nucleotides: TGTGCCAGCTCACCACTTCCGGGGGGGACCGGCCTGGAGACCCAGTACTTC. The whole variable domain, remainder taken from reference TRBV18 and TRBJ2-5, is NAGVMQNPRHLVRRRGQEARLRCSPMKGHSHVYWYRQLPEEGLKFMVYLQKENIIDESGMPKERFSAEFPKEGPSILRIQQVVRGDSAAYFCASSPLPGGTGLETQYFGPGTRLLVL.

V gene TRBV29-1 combines with J gene TRBJ1-3; D remains ambiguous. This CDR3 has 12 residues. Trimming removed 3 bases from V and 4 bases from J, with 7 bases in between. Germline CDR1 is SQVTM and CDR2 is ANQGSEA. The CDR3 DNA reads as TGCAGCGTTGAGGAGCGAGGAAACACCATATATTTT. Translating gives CSVEERGNTIYF.

The table lists this clone with a few counts. The chain links TRBV21-1 to TRBJ2-5; the D call of TRBD1 is as the table states it, not checked on the DNA. TRBV21-1 is a recognized pseudogene. The CDR3 covers 21 residues. The CDR3 here is CASSSRDDSGGQFRQQETQYF. CDR3 nucleotides: TGTGCCAGCAGTTCAAGGGATGATTCAGGGGGCCAGTTCAGGCAACAAGAGACCCAGTACTTC.

This clone was detected a few times. The V call is TRBV7-9, the J call TRBJ2-3; 9 nucleotides line up with TRBD1. CDR3 length: 17 amino acids. Germline V gene sequence: CDR1 SEHNR, CDR2 FQNEAQ (reference sequence). J was trimmed by 4 bases and V by 0 bases; bases with no gene match: 8. The CDR3 loop is CASSLALQGAHADTQYF. The CDR3 DNA reads TGTGCCAGCAGCTTAGCGTTACAGGGGGCGCATGCAGATACGCAGTATTTT.

This clone was recorded a few times. The chain uses TRBV7-2 and TRBJ2-7, with 7 nucleotides matching TRBD1. Germline V CDR1 and CDR2: SGHTA, FQGNSA. V lost 2 bases and J lost 5; bases outside the gene matches: 12. CDR3 length equals 16 residues. CDR3 amino acids: CASSLWNDWDSHEQYF. Here the CDR3 DNA reads TGTGCCAGCAGCTTATGGAACGACTGGGACAGTCACGAGCAGTACTTC.

The chain uses TRBV19 and TRBJ1-1; D is unclear. Between the trimmed V and J ends, which lost 5 bases and 5 bases, there was a span of 18 bases. The CDR3 has 15 amino acids. Germline assignment: CDR1 LNHDA and CDR2 SQIVND (reference sequence). The CDR3 sequence: CASSARLAPKTEAFF. DNA of the CDR3: TGTGCCAGTAGTGCCAGATTGGCCCCGAAGACTGAAGCTTTCTTT.

For this clone: At one end, the junction sequence differs from germline, possibly due to a read error. The chain employs TRBV5-1 and TRBJ1-5; a possible D gene is TRBD1 (6 bases). Germline CDR1 reads SGHRS; CDR2 reads YFSETQ. The CDR3 has 19 residues. The CDR3, as DNA: TGCGCCAGCAGCTTGTGCAAGTCTCCCAGGGGAAAGGTCAATCGGCCCCAGCATTTT. Protein product: CASSLCKSPRGKVNRPQHF.

This sequence joins TRBV7-9 and TRBJ1-1; 9 nucleotides agree with TRBD1. J gave up 1 base and V 5 bases, and 5 bases lay outside the gene matches. Per the germline V gene, CDR1 is SEHNR and CDR2 is FQNEAQ (reference sequence). CDR3 length: 15 amino acids. Here the CDR3 DNA reads TGTGCCAGCAGCCCACAGGGGGCTCGGAACACTGAAGCTTTCTTT. Translation gives CASSPQGARNTEAFF. Using reference TRBV7-9 and TRBJ1-1 for the parts outside the CDR3, the full variable domain is DTGVSQNPRHKITKRGQNVTFRCDPISEHNRLYWYRQTLGQGPEFLTYFQNEAQLEKSRLLSDRFSAERPKGSFSTLEIQRTEQGDSAMYLCASSPQGARNTEAFFGQGTRLTVV.

This chain joins TRBV7-3 and TRBJ2-1; D gene unclear. Trimming left V 5 bases short and J 5 bases short, with 13 bases between. CDR1 is SGHTA and CDR2 is FQGTGA in the germline V gene. The CDR3 length is 14 residues. Here the CDR3 DNA reads TGTGCCAGCAGCCGCGGTTCGGATGACAATGAGCAGTTCTTC. Encoded protein: CASSRGSDDNEQFF.

This chain uses TRBV4-3 with TRBJ1-5; D is perhaps TRBD1 (5 bases). Per germline, CDR1 LGHNA and CDR2 YSLEER. The CDR3 runs 14 residues. Trimming took off 4 bases at V and 9 bases at J, with 16 bases between the two ends. CDR3 nucleotide sequence: TGCGCCAGCAGCCCGGGGCCAGAGGGGACGCCCCAGCATTTT. It translates to CASSPGPEGTPQHF.

V gene TRBV28 combines with J gene TRBJ1-1; perhaps TRBD1 as D (6 bases). The CDR3 runs to 15 residues. Trimming took 9 bases from V and 0 from J, leaving 17 bases between them. CDR1 is MDHEN, CDR2 SYDVKM, per germline. The CDR3 coding sequence is TGTGCCAGTCACAGGGATTTGGGGTTGAACACTGAAGCTTTCTTT. Amino acids: CASHRDLGLNTEAFF.

The genes are TRBV27 and TRBJ2-7; 13 positions match TRBD2. CDR3 length equals 17 residues. Germline V gene sequence: CDR1 MNHEY, CDR2 SMNVEV (reference sequence). V trimming: 3 bases; J trimming: 3 bases; junction bases outside the gene matches: 8. The chain's CDR3 is CASSFLRTSGGLYEQYF. DNA of the CDR3: TGTGCCAGCAGTTTCCTAAGGACTAGCGGGGGCCTCTACGAGCAGTACTTC.

The CDR3 sequence is CASSLRGETQYF. In nucleotides, the CDR3 is TGCGCCAGCAGCCTGCGGGGGGAGACCCAGTACTTC. The chain has TRBV5-1 and TRBJ2-5, with TRBD2 identical over 7 bases. The germline gives CDR1 SGHRS, CDR2 YFSETQ. The CDR3 sequence is 12 residues long. Trimming cost V 4 bases and J 5 bases; bases outside gene matches: 2.

CDR3: CSVESGVGEKLFF. In DNA form, the CDR3 reads TGCAGCGTCGAATCGGGGGTTGGGGAAAAACTGTTTTTT. The V call is TRBV29-1, the J call TRBJ1-4, with D possibly being TRBD1 (5 bases). Germline V gives CDR1 SQVTM, CDR2 ANQGSEA. CDR3 length: 13 amino acids. Trimming cost V 6 bases and J 8 bases, with 16 bases left between them.

The sample holds a few counts of this clone. This chain joins TRBV9 and TRBJ2-1; TRBD2 matches at 8 bases. The CDR3 loop spans 17 amino acids. Germline loops: CDR1 SGDLS, CDR2 YYNGEE. J lost 3 bases, V lost 0 bases, and 8 bases had no gene match. The CDR3 nucleotides read TGTGCCAGCAGCGTAGCCCCGCTAGCGGGTAGCTACAATGAGCAGTTCTTC. Translation gives CASSVAPLAGSYNEQFF.

J is TRBJ2-1 and V is TRBV15; possibly TRBD1 or TRBD2 for D (6 bases each). The CDR3 sequence is 14 residues long. Germline values: CDR1 LNHNV, CDR2 YYDKDF (reference sequence). Between the trimmed V and J ends, which lost 1 base and 7 bases, there was a span of 11 bases. The CDR3 nucleotides read TGTGCCACCAGCAGAGCGTTAGGGGGGAATGAGCAGTTCTTC. Residues: CATSRALGGNEQFF. Looking up the rest from reference TRBV15 and TRBJ2-1 gives the full variable domain: DAMVIQNPRYQVTQFGKPVTLSCSQTLNHNVMYWYQQKSSQAPKLLFHYYDKDFNNEADTPDNFQSRRPNTSFCFLDIRSPGLGDTAMYLCATSRALGGNEQFFGPGTRLTVL.

The rearrangement uses TRBV4-3 and TRBJ2-2; D may be TRBD1 or TRBD2 (5 bases each). Trimming left V 1 base short and J 5 bases short, with 11 bases between. Germline loops: CDR1 LGHNA, CDR2 YSLEER. The CDR3 spans 15 residues. CDR3 nucleotides: TGCGCCAGCAGCCAAGGACAGAGGGGAACCGGGGAGCTGTTTTTT. Translated: CASSQGQRGTGELFF.

This clone showed up just a few times. The chain has TRBV27 and TRBJ2-6; 8 bases map to TRBD1. V lost 2 bases to trimming and J lost 3 bases; unmatched junction nucleotides: 9. The CDR3 is made up of 18 amino acids. Germline V gene data show CDR1 as MNHEY and CDR2 as SMNVEV (reference sequence). The CDR3: CASSLGAGGVLGANVLTF. CDR3 coding DNA: TGTGCCAGCAGTTTAGGGGCAGGGGGCGTTCTTGGGGCCAACGTCCTGACTTTC.

J is TRBJ2-3 and V is TRBV4-1; TRBD2 agrees at 9 bases. J was trimmed by 1 base and V by 4 bases; bases with no gene match: 6. The CDR3 extends over 16 amino acids. Germline V gives CDR1 MGHRA, CDR2 YSYEKL. The DNA of the CDR3 is TGCGCCAGCAGCCGCGGGAGGGGCCTGGGCACAGATACGCAGTATTTT. It translates to CASSRGRGLGTDTQYF.

The gene calls are TRBV29-1 and TRBJ2-5, with TRBD2 matching over 12 bases. Germline V CDR1 and CDR2: SQVTM, ANQGSEA. The CDR3 runs 13 residues. With 6 bases clipped from V and 3 bases from J, the junction kept 2 bases outside the gene matches. In nucleotides, the CDR3 is TGCAGCGTCCGACTAGCGGGGGAAGAGACCCAGTACTTC. This codes for CSVRLAGEETQYF.

This clone was recorded only once. Within the sample, other DNA sequences also encode this same CDR3. J is TRBJ2-3 and V is TRBV20-1, with unresolved D. Germline CDR1 DFQATT, CDR2 SNEGSKA (reference sequence). V lost 5 bases and J 2 bases, leaving 5 bases between the germline ends. CDR3 size: 11 residues. The CDR3 bases are TGCAGTGCTCCTTCCACAGATACGCAGTATTTT. Translated: CSAPSTDTQYF.

Only a few counts were recorded for this clone. Other DNA sequences in this sample translate to the same CDR3. The V call is TRBV20-1, the J call TRBJ2-7; D is undetermined. With 3 bases removed from V and 0 bases from J, the gap between germline ends came to 3 bases. Germline lookup yields CDR1 DFQATT and CDR2 SNEGSKA (reference sequence). The CDR3 runs 11 residues. CDR3 region: CSASGSYEQYF. Written as DNA, the CDR3 is TGCAGTGCTAGTGGCTCCTACGAGCAGTACTTC.

The chain carries TRBV5-1 and TRBJ2-7; TRBD2 might be the D (7 bases). With 4 bases removed from V and 4 bases from J, the gap between germline ends came to 15 bases. The CDR3 is 14 amino acids. Germline V gives CDR1 SGHRS, CDR2 YFSETQ. CDR3 nucleotide sequence: TGCGCCAGCAGCCGCTCGGGGGGCACGTACGAGCAGTACTTC. This sequence encodes CASSRSGGTYEQYF. Together with reference TRBV5-1 and TRBJ2-7, the CDR3 gives the full variable domain: KAGVTQTPRYLIKTRGQQVTLSCSPISGHRSVSWYQQTPGQGLQFLFEYFSETQRNKGNFPGRFSGRQFSNSRSEMNVSTLELGDSALYLCASSRSGGTYEQYFGPGTRLTVT.